The 27 T cell receptor beta chains below all came from one sample that was sequenced in a study of T cell responses to AZD1222 COVID-19 vaccine. Sequencing used immunoSEQ multiplex PCR; TCRdb keeps in-frame clones, though not all of them. The sample has 150,000 to 160,000 clones, around 87% seen once. Sequencing used peripheral blood, obtained 28 days after the second AZD1222 dose. These receptors came from an adult who received the AZD1222 COVID-19 vaccine.

The chain joins TRBV9 to TRBJ1-1; D is unclear. Trimming removed 0 bases at V and 4 bases at J, with 10 bases between. CDR1 SGDLS and CDR2 YYNGEE come from the germline V gene. The length of the CDR3 is 14 residues. CDR3 in amino acids: CASSVDTLGTEAFF. As DNA, the CDR3 is TGTGCCAGCAGCGTAGACACCTTGGGCACTGAAGCTTTCTTT.

V is TRBV6-5 and J is TRBJ2-2; no firm D call. The CDR3 sequence is 13 residues long. Germline CDR1 reads MNHEY; CDR2 reads SVGAGI. Trimming removed 6 bases from V and 4 bases from J, with 9 bases in between. The CDR3 DNA sequence: TGTGCCAGCAGCCCCTTGGGCACCGGGGAGCTGTTTTTT. It codes for CASSPLGTGELFF.

The chain has TRBV19 and TRBJ1-2; tentative D call: TRBD1 (6 bases). Germline CDR1 is LNHDA and CDR2 is SQIVND (reference sequence). Trimming removed 3 bases from V and 2 bases from J, with 10 bases in between. The CDR3 length is 14 residues. The DNA of the CDR3 is TGTGCCAGTAGTATCGTGACAGGCAACTATGGCTACACCTTC. It encodes CASSIVTGNYGYTF.

The chain employs TRBV25-1 and TRBJ2-7; 9 bases map to TRBD2. V was clipped by 9 bases and J by 3 bases; unmatched bases: 12. This CDR3 contains 15 residues. Germline loops: CDR1 MGHDK, CDR2 SYGVNS. DNA of the CDR3: TGTGCCAGTTCTAACACAGGGACTAGCAGCTACGAGCAGTACTTC. Protein: CASSNTGTSSYEQYF.

This clone was seen only once. The chain has TRBV5-1 and TRBJ1-5; no clear D. The CDR3 runs to 14 residues. Germline V gene lookup returns CDR1 SGHRS and CDR2 YFSETQ. The ends were cut back, 0 bases at V and 8 bases at J, with 12 bases in the middle. The CDR3 reads CASSLVPGQEPQHF. Here the CDR3 DNA reads TGCGCCAGCAGCTTGGTTCCCGGCCAGGAGCCCCAGCATTTT.

The chain uses TRBV29-1 and TRBJ2-7; D not certain. The CDR3 sequence is 14 residues long. Per the germline V gene, CDR1 is SQVTM and CDR2 is ANQGSEA. V was clipped by 4 bases and J by 2 bases, with 15 bases between them. The CDR3 nucleotides are TGCAGCGTTGCTCCCCACGGGTCAACCTACGAGCAGTACTTC. This encodes CSVAPHGSTYEQYF.

The V gene is TRBV6-5, the J gene TRBJ1-1, with D maybe TRBD1 (5 bases). The ends were cut back, 7 bases at V and 2 bases at J, with 11 bases in the middle. CDR3 length equals 13 residues. Germline V lookup: CDR1 MNHEY, CDR2 SVGAGI. The DNA for the CDR3 is TGTGCCAGCATGGATAGGGGAAACACTGAAGCTTTCTTT. This gives the protein CASMDRGNTEAFF.

Details on this clone: This sample includes further DNA sequences coding for the same CDR3. The CDR3 nucleotides are TGTGCCAGCAGCTTAGGGGACAATCAGCCCCAGCATTTT. Residues: CASSLGDNQPQHF. This chain connects TRBV7-2 to TRBJ1-5, with D uncertain. The length of the CDR3 is 13 residues. V lost 1 base and J lost 3, with 4 bases in between. CDR1 is SGHTA and CDR2 is FQGNSA in the germline V gene.

V is TRBV14 and J is TRBJ1-2; D perhaps matches TRBD1 (6 bases). Germline V gene sequence: CDR1 SGHDN, CDR2 FVKESK. The CDR3 consists of 15 residues. The V gene lost 3 bases and the J gene lost 4 bases, with 15 bases spanning the gap. The CDR3 bases are TGTGCCAGCAGCCACCAACAGGGAAGTAGCTATGGCTACACCTTC. As protein: CASSHQQGSSYGYTF.

The CDR3 here is CASSPGTLYNEQFF. The CDR3 coding sequence is TGCGCCAGCAGCCCGGGGACTCTATACAATGAGCAGTTCTTC. The chain carries TRBV5-1 and TRBJ2-1; the D gene is possibly TRBD2 (6 bases). Germline CDR1 and CDR2: SGHRS and YFSETQ. V shed 4 bases and J shed 4 bases, with 12 bases lying between them. The CDR3 length is 14 residues.

This clone was seen a handful of times. The DNA of the CDR3 is TGTGCCAGCAGCTTGGACCCCGGGGCTGTAGCTTTCTTT. Its protein is CASSLDPGAVAFF. The rearrangement uses TRBV5-4 and TRBJ1-1; tentatively, D is TRBD1 (5 bases). From germline, CDR1 is SGHNT and CDR2 YYREEE (reference sequence). The CDR3 has 13 amino acids. Trimming took 0 bases from V and 10 from J, leaving 13 bases between them.

This chain uses TRBV10-3 with TRBJ1-2; no definite D call. Germline CDR1 is ENHRY and CDR2 is SYGVKD. The V end was cut by 0 bases, the J end by 2 bases, with 7 bases between. The CDR3 sequence is 14 residues long. CDR3 nucleotides: TGTGCCATCAGTGAGTCCGGAGGAAACTATGGCTACACCTTC. It codes for CAISESGGNYGYTF.

V gene TRBV24-1 combines with J gene TRBJ1-1; TRBD1 agrees at 9 bases. Germline assignment: CDR1 KGHDR and CDR2 SFDVKD. CDR3 length: 16 residues. J lost 2 bases, V lost 6 bases, and 9 bases had no gene match. The CDR3 region has the DNA TGTGCCACCAGTCCGGGCGGGACAGGGCGAAACACTGAAGCTTTCTTT. Amino acids: CATSPGGTGRNTEAFF.

V gene TRBV29-1 combines with J gene TRBJ1-1; a possible D gene is TRBD1 (5 bases). Germline V gene lookup returns CDR1 SQVTM and CDR2 ANQGSEA. Between the trimmed V and J ends, which lost 6 bases and 3 bases, there was a span of 11 bases. The CDR3 covers 12 residues. CDR3 coding DNA: TGCAGCGTGTCGCGGGGGTACACTGAAGCTTTCTTT. This codes for CSVSRGYTEAFF.

Only a few counts were recorded for this clone. The rearrangement links TRBV24-1 to TRBJ2-1; 8 bases line up with TRBD2. Trimming took 3 bases from V and 2 from J; bases not matched to a gene: 5. Germline CDR1 and CDR2: KGHDR and SFDVKD. The CDR3 runs 16 residues. CDR3 sequence: CATSDALADTYNEQFF. The CDR3 DNA sequence: TGTGCCACCAGTGATGCACTAGCGGACACCTACAATGAGCAGTTCTTC.

The chain employs TRBV11-2 and TRBJ1-2; TRBD1 aligns across 8 bases. In germline, CDR1 is SGHAT, CDR2 FQNNGV. The CDR3 runs to 15 residues. V dropped 4 bases and J dropped 4; count of bases not matched to a gene: 8. CDR3 sequence: CASSYGQGLGYGYTF. Written as DNA, the CDR3 is TGTGCCAGCAGCTACGGACAGGGCCTAGGCTATGGCTACACCTTC.

The rearrangement links TRBV19 to TRBJ2-7, with 10 bases matching TRBD2. Germline-derived CDR1 and CDR2 are LNHDA and SQIVND (reference sequence). V gave up 11 bases and J gave up 3 bases; unmatched junction bases: 19. The CDR3 spans 17 residues. The CDR3 DNA sequence: TGTGCCGCACTCAGACTGACTAGCGGGTACCGCTACTACGAGCAGTACTTC. This translates into CAALRLTSGYRYYEQYF.

V and J are TRBV15 and TRBJ1-3; D is uncertain. V was trimmed by 4 bases and J by 0 bases, leaving 7 bases between them. This CDR3 spans 14 amino acids. Germline CDR1 LNHNV, CDR2 YYDKDF (reference sequence). The CDR3 here is CATSIGDSGNTIYF. The CDR3 coding sequence is TGTGCCACCAGCATTGGAGACTCTGGAAACACCATATATTTT.

The J gene is TRBJ1-1, the V gene TRBV2; D ambiguous. Trimming removed 5 bases from V and 2 bases from J, with 15 bases in between. Germline lookup yields CDR1 SNHLY and CDR2 FYNNEI. The length of the CDR3 is 15 residues. The CDR3 DNA reads as TGTGCCAGCAGTCCTGTGACCTGGGGTAACACTGAAGCTTTCTTT. Protein sequence: CASSPVTWGNTEAFF.

The DNA of the CDR3 is TGTGCCAGCAGCTTGGGCTGGACAGGGAACACTGAAGCTTTCTTT. Its protein product is CASSLGWTGNTEAFF. The chain uses TRBV5-4 and TRBJ1-1, with TRBD1 matching 7 bases. Trimming removed 0 bases from V and 1 base from J; junction bases left unmatched: 3. Germline V CDR1 and CDR2: SGHNT, YYREEE (reference sequence). This CDR3 region has 15 residues.

The gene calls are TRBV19 and TRBJ2-7, with D unclear. Deletions cut 10 bases from V and 3 bases from J, with 19 bases between. Germline CDR1 LNHDA, CDR2 SQIVND (reference sequence). This CDR3 comprises 14 residues. The chain's CDR3 is CATSFGQGLYEQYF. CDR3 bases: TGTGCCACCTCCTTTGGGCAAGGCCTCTACGAGCAGTACTTC.

The chain couples TRBV6-5 to TRBJ1-4; perhaps TRBD1 as D (6 bases). CDR1 is MNHEY and CDR2 is SVGAGI in the germline V gene. The CDR3 loop spans 14 amino acids. The V and J ends lost 4 bases and 4 bases respectively, with 10 bases between them. CDR3 loop: CASSLGRGNEKLFF. The CDR3 bases are TGTGCCAGCAGTTTGGGCAGGGGTAATGAAAAACTGTTTTTT.

The rearrangement uses TRBV19 and TRBJ2-7; D perhaps matches TRBD1 (5 bases). Per the germline V gene, CDR1 is LNHDA and CDR2 is SQIVND (reference sequence). The CDR3 sequence is 14 residues long. With 3 bases removed from V and 3 bases from J, the gap between germline ends came to 12 bases. CDR3 in DNA: TGTGCCAGTAGTATCCTCGGACAAAGCTACGAGCAGTACTTC. Its protein is CASSILGQSYEQYF. The variable domain in full, completed from reference TRBV19 and TRBJ2-7, reads DGGITQSPKYLFRKEGQNVTLSCEQNLNHDAMYWYRQDPGQGLRLIYYSQIVNDFQKGDIAEGYSVSREKKESFPLTVTSAQKNPTAFYLCASSILGQSYEQYFGPGTRLTVT.

The J gene is TRBJ1-2, the V gene TRBV7-9, with 7 bases matching TRBD1. CDR3 size: 15 residues. Germline CDR1 is SEHNR and CDR2 is FQNEAQ (reference sequence). The J segment lost 2 bases and the V segment lost 1 base, leaving 4 bases of the junction unmatched. The CDR3 DNA reads as TGTGCCAGCAGCTTAGTCGGGACAGCCAACTATGGCTACACCTTC. It is translated as CASSLVGTANYGYTF.

This sequence joins TRBV5-1 and TRBJ1-2; D uncertain. V was trimmed by 4 bases and J by 8 bases, leaving 15 bases between them. Per germline, CDR1 SGHRS and CDR2 YFSETQ. The CDR3 consists of 13 residues. CDR3 bases: TGCGCCAGCAGCGTCAATCCCGAAGGCGGCTACACCTTC. The encoded protein is CASSVNPEGGYTF.

This chain uses TRBV28 with TRBJ2-1; D may be TRBD1 or TRBD2 (5 bases each). The CDR3 covers 16 residues. Germline V gives CDR1 MDHEN, CDR2 SYDVKM. V was shortened by 5 bases and J by 2 bases, with 16 bases between the two germline ends. The DNA of the CDR3 is TGTGCCAGCAGTGCACCCGGGACCAGAGCCTACAATGAGCAGTTCTTC. The encoded protein is CASSAPGTRAYNEQFF.

This clone occurred a few times. The CDR3 loop reads CASGLGYEQYF. The CDR3 DNA sequence: TGTGCCAGCGGTCTAGGTTACGAGCAGTACTTC. The chain uses TRBV3-1 (or the pseudogene TRBV3-2) and TRBJ2-7; D is ambiguous. V lost 8 bases and J 4 bases, leaving 9 bases between the germline ends. Germline CDR1 reads LGHDT; CDR2 reads YNNKEL (reference sequence). The CDR3 is 11 amino acids.